A single sample gave rise to the 2 T cell receptor beta chains below, sequenced in a study of blood T cells in healthy people across ages. Through a sample-barcoded 5' primer and a J-beta primer mix, a second PCR was run for roughly 7 to 11 cycles. TCRdb itself ran the 5' RACE reads through MiXCR, one entry per CDR3 protein. The table has 1.2 million to 1.5 million distinct CDR3 sequences, around two fifths seen once. Sequencing was carried out using blood. Receptors were obtained from a woman younger than 30 in good health.

This clonotype was detected only a few times. The chain couples TRBV29-1 to TRBJ2-7, with TRBD2 matching 7 bases. J lost 4 bases, V lost 1 base, and 7 bases had no gene match. Germline assignment: CDR1 SQVTM and CDR2 ANQGSEA. The CDR3 runs to 14 residues. The CDR3 loop reads CSVEVAGVLYEQYF. CDR3 bases: TGCAGCGTTGAAGTCGCGGGAGTTCTTTACGAGCAGTACTTC.

Regarding this clonotype: The CDR3 does not close with the conserved phenylalanine or tryptophan, likely indicating a read error. The chain joins TRBV12-3 or TRBV12-4 to TRBJ2-3; 7 positions match TRBD2. With 6 bases clipped from V and 1 base from J, the junction kept 4 bases outside the gene matches. This CDR3 contains 14 residues. This CDR3 reads CASSGLGGTDTQYS. Written as DNA, the CDR3 is TGTGCCAGCAGCGGACTAGGTGGCACAGATACGCAGTATTCC.